The present TCR beta chain was sequenced within a study of cytotoxic CD8 clonotypes in ibrutinib-treated CLL. For the study at large: Partial responses totalled approximately 24 and complete responses 2; after median approximately 6 years, approximately 15 remained remitted and around twelve progressed. On average, each sample had roughly 250,000 productive templates and more than 75,000 productive rearrangements. Findings and limits, study-wide: Baseline levels were approached again at progression, after clonality had risen at ibrutinib response.

On this clone itself: Its antigen remains unidentified.

Depths of 1 in 200,000 to 1 in 1 million T cells were the sequencing target. Using immunoSEQ multiplex PCR, the repertoire was profiled, and TCRdb retains in-frame clones only, with some absent. The sample gives 120,000 to 150,000 clones, approximately 90% of which show up once; roughly 10% is in the top ten. V lost 6 bases and J 4 bases, leaving 18 bases between the germline ends. The CDR3 totals 15 residues. From germline, CDR1 is MDHEN and CDR2 SYDVKM. This specimen consisted of PBMCs, obtained after 12 months of ibrutinib treatment. This receptor was taken from a human donor with chronic lymphocytic leukemia. The chain is built from TRBV28 and TRBJ1-1; D remains ambiguous. CDR3 DNA sequence: TGTGCCAGCAGCCCCCCATTAGTTTCGGGCACTGAAGCTTTCTTT. Its protein product is CASSPPLVSGTEAFF.